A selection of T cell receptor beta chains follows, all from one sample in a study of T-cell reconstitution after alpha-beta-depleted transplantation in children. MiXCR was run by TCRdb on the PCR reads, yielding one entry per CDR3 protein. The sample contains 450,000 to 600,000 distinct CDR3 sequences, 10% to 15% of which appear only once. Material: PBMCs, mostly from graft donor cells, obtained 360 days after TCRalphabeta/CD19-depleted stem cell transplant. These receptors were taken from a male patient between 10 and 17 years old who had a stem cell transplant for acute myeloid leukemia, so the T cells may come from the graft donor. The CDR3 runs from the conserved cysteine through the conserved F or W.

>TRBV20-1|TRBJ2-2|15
CSARLLKTDTGELFF
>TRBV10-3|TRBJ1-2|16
CAISDPAGTMNYGYTF
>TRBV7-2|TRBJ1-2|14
CASSLQTGNYGYTF
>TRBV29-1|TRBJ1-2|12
CSVTEGFYGYTF
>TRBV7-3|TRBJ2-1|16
CASSFTGTSSYNEQFF
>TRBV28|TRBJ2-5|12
CASTDSQETQYF
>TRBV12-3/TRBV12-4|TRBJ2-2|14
CASLAGSGVGELFF
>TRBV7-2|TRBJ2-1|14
CASSLRGVSNEQFF
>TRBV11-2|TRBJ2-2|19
CASSTRLTTGFANTGELFF
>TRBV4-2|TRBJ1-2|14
CASTMGPSGDGYTF
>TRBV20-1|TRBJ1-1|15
CSARDLQNPNTEAFF
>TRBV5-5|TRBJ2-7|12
CASDVGTYEQYF
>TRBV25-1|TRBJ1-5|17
CASSEGSTGYSNQPQHF
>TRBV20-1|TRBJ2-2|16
CSARGLAGGITGELFF
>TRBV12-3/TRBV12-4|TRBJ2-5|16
CASSLTSGRHQETQYF
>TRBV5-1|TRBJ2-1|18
CASSPTTILAGGWNEQFF
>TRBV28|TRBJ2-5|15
CASSSRTGWRETQYF
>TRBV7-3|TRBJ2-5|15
CASSLTSGLQETQYF
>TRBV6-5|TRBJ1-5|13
CASSRQVAGPQHF
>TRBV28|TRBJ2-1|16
CASSFAGLAGPNEQFF
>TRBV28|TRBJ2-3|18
CASRLYQLAGGRTDTQYF
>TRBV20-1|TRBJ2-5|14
CSARWTSLAGTQYF
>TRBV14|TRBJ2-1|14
CASSQDWGGNEQFF
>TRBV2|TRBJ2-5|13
CASRPRHQETQYF
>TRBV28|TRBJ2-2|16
CASSLQVLANTGELFF
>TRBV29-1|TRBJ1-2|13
CSVESTAYYGYTF
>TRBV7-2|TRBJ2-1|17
CASSFTSTSGRYNEQFF
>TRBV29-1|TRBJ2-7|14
CSVKEGVLPYEQYF
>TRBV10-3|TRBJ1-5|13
CATKTGDNQPQHF
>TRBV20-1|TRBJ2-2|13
CSASRGDTGELFF
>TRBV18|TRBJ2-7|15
CASSPAGQVSYEQYF
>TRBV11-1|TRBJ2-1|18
CASSTGTSGPSSYNEQFF
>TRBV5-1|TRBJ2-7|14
CASSFSGDLYEQYF
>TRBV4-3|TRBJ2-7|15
CASSQGRTGRYEQYF
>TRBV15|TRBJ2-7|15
CATSRFEGGYYEQYF
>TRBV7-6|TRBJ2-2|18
CASSSNRGLGPNTGELFF
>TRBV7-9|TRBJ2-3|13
CASSVGRVDTQYF
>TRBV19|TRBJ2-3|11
CASLGTGNRYF
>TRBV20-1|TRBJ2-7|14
CSGRLVAGIYEQYF
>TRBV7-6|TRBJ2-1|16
CASSLGGGEPYNEQFF
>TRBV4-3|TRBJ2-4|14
CASSPRESGNIQYF
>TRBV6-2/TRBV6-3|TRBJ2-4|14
CASSYGTIFNIQYF
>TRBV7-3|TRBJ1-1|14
CASSLDRPSTEAFF
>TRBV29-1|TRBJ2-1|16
CSAGGATSGYYNEQFF
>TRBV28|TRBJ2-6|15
CASSSLPTGANVLTF
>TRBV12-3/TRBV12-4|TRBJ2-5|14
CASSRTGTRETQYF
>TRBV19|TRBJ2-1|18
CASSIVETGTPDYNEQFF
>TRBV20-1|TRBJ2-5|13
CSASGTLQETQYF
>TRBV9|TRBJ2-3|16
CASSVGGIPSTDTQYF
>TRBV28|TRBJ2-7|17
CASSPLTSTDTLNEQYF
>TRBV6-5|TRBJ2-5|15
CASSWVQGEKETQYF
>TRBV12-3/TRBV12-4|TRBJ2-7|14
CASSSSGREDEQYF
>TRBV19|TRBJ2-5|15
CASSTTNPYQETQYF